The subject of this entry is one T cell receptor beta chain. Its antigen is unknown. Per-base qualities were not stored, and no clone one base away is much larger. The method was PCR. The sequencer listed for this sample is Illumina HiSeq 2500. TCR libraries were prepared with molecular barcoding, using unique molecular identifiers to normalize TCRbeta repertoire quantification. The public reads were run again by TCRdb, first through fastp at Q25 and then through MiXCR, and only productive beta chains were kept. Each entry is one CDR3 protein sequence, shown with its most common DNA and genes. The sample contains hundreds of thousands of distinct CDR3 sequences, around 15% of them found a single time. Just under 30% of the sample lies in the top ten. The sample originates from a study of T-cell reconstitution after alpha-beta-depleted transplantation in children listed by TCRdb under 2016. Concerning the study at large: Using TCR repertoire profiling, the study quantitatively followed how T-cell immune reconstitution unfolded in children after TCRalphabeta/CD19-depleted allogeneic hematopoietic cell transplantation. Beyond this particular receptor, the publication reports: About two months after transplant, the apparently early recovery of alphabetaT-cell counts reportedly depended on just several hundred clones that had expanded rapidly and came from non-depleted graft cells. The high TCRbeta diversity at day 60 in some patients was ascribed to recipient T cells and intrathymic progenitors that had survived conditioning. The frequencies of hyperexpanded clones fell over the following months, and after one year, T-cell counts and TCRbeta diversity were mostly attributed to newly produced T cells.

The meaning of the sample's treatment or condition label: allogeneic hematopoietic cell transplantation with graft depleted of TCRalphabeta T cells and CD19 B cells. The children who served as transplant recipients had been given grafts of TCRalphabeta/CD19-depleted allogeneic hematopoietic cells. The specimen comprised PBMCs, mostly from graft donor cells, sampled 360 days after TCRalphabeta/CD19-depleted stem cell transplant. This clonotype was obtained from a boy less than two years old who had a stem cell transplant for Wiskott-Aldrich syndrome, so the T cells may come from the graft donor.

The CDR3 in this case is CASIGTGYGQPQHF. The nucleotide sequence is TGTGCCAGTATTGGGACAGGGTACGGTCAGCCCCAGCATTTT. The rearrangement combines TRBV19 with TRBJ1-5, and 9 junction bases match TRBD1. Trimming leaves V shorter by 7 bases and J shorter by 6 bases, with the junction holding 7 bases beyond the gene matches. Based on the germline V gene (reference sequence), the CDR1 and CDR2 sequences are LNHDA and SQIVND. Its CDR3 holds 14 amino acids, cysteine through phenylalanine. Solely the CDR3 DNA is kept, with 42 bases framed from the first base.